This T cell receptor (beta chain) was profiled in a study of OX40 agonist ivuxolimab in advanced cancers. The overall study: The mean age was about 57 years, ranging from about 20 to 79, with 82.7% of participants male.

This CDR3 is built from 15 residues. Germline CDR1 reads SEHNR; CDR2 reads FQNEAQ (reference sequence). The J segment lost 5 bases and the V segment lost 5 bases, leaving 8 bases of the junction unmatched. Sequencing was performed with immunoSEQ multiplex PCR; in TCRdb, only in-frame clones are kept and a portion is missing. This sample has about 18,000 clones, with around 74% found just once. Findings and limits, study-wide: Antigen specificity remained undetermined for the expanded peripheral T cells.

Comments on this clone: Its antigen is not identified.

This TCR was recovered from an adult with an advanced solid tumor such as melanoma, head and neck, liver or kidney cancer. The chain employs TRBV7-9 and TRBJ2-5, with 10 nucleotides matching TRBD1. Sample: CD4+ or CD8+ T cells sorted from blood, taken in a trial of the OX40 agonist ivuxolimab. This CDR3 is CASSDGQGGSETQYF. The CDR3 bases are TGTGCCAGCAGCGACGGACAGGGGGGCTCGGAGACCCAGTACTTC.